These 18 T cell receptor beta chains were all obtained from the same sample, sequenced in a study of regulatory T cells in long-lasting Graves disease. Time point specified: persistent/refractory GD, antithyroid drugs over 5 years with positive TRAb. The TCR library used RNA extracted from PBMCs. The authors built TCR beta libraries using iRepertoire HTBI primers and Arm-PCR of CDR3 regions. TCRdb fed the multiplex PCR reads into MiXCR, producing one record per CDR3 protein. The sample consists of over 450,000 distinct CDR3 sequences, approximately 21% of them appearing once. Material: peripheral blood mononuclear cells (PBMCs), obtained when the disease was refractory, from a patient treated with antithyroid drugs. The receptors here all came from a female donor with Graves disease.

The chain links TRBV7-3 to TRBJ2-2; tentative D call: TRBD1 (5 bases). Germline CDR1 is SGHTA and CDR2 is FQGTGA. The germline V and J ends were trimmed by 5 bases and 6 bases, with 13 bases remaining between them. The CDR3 is made up of 14 amino acids. The CDR3 protein is CASSEQGDSGELFF. As DNA, the CDR3 is TGTGCCAGCAGCGAGCAAGGGGATTCCGGGGAGCTGTTTTTT.

This rearrangement joins TRBV28 to TRBJ2-3; TRBD1 matches at 7 bases. There are 16 residues in the CDR3. Germline lookup yields CDR1 MDHEN and CDR2 SYDVKM. J gave up 0 bases and V 7 bases, and 10 bases lay outside the gene matches. CDR3 loop: CASTTDREGSTDTQYF. CDR3 DNA: TGTGCCAGCACCACAGACAGGGAAGGCAGCACAGATACGCAGTATTTT. The full variable domain, completed using reference TRBV28 and TRBJ2-3, is DVKVTQSSRYLVKRTGEKVFLECVQDMDHENMFWYRQDPGLGLRLIYFSYDVKMKEKGDIPEGYSVSREKKERFSLILESASTNQTSMYLCASTTDREGSTDTQYFGPGTRLTVL.

The CDR3 region has the DNA TGTGCCAGCAGCCTGGAGGAGGCCCAGTACTTC. Amino acids: CASSLEEAQYF. V is TRBV3-1 and J is TRBJ2-5, with D possibly being TRBD2 (5 bases). Germline V gives CDR1 LGHDT, CDR2 YNNKEL (reference sequence). V dropped 4 bases and J dropped 9 bases, with 9 bases sitting between them. The CDR3 has 11 residues.

This clonotype was detected many times. The junction and the germline gene differ at one end; a read error may be behind it. The rearrangement uses TRBV5-1 and TRBJ1-1, with D unresolved. The CDR3 extends over 12 amino acids. Per the germline V gene, CDR1 is SGHRS and CDR2 is YFSETQ. The CDR3 nucleotides read TGTGCCAGCAGTTTAACTGGGACTGAAGCTTTCTTT. Translation gives CASSLTGTEAFF.

This clonotype has just a few counts. This chain joins TRBV7-2 and TRBJ2-7; D not certain. Germline values: CDR1 SGHTA, CDR2 FQGNSA. The CDR3 is 15 residues long. Trimming pared 3 bases from V and 1 base from J, leaving 13 bases between. CDR3: CASSLATLGSYEQYF. CDR3 sequence (DNA): TGTGCCAGCAGCTTGGCTACCTTGGGGTCCTACGAGCAGTACTTC.

A remark on this clonotype: One junction end disagrees with the germline gene, perhaps due to a read error. The rearrangement links TRBV11-2 to TRBJ2-7; tentative D call: TRBD1 (6 bases). The CDR3 has 13 residues. The germline V gene has CDR1 SGHAT and CDR2 FQNNGV. Here the CDR3 reads CAGSLKQGDEQYF. CDR3 nucleotides: TGTGCCGGCAGCTTGAAACAGGGAGACGAGCAGTACTTC.

This clonotype was observed a few times. It is likely a read error, because the conserved phenylalanine at the end of the CDR3 is missing. The chain links TRBV28 to TRBJ2-7; D is ambiguous. V shed 2 bases and J shed 3 bases, with 5 bases lying between them. From germline, CDR1 is MDHEN and CDR2 SYDVKM. CDR3 length: 12 residues. The CDR3, as DNA: TGTGCCAGCAGTTTACGGGTCTACGAGCAGTACCTC. Protein sequence: CASSLRVYEQYL.

This clonotype was counted at least ten times. The V gene is TRBV28, the J gene TRBJ1-1; D is possibly TRBD1 (6 bases). CDR3 length: 13 amino acids. Germline values: CDR1 MDHEN, CDR2 SYDVKM. V lost 6 bases and J 5 bases, leaving 13 bases between the germline ends. The CDR3 spells CASRLAGQTEAFF. Here the CDR3 DNA reads TGTGCCAGCAGACTCGCCGGACAGACTGAAGCTTTCTTT.

This clonotype occurred a few times. The J gene is TRBJ1-4, the V gene TRBV7-9, with D unclear. The germline V gene encodes CDR1 SEHNR and CDR2 FQNEAQ (reference sequence). The CDR3 spans 13 residues. Deletions cut 1 base from V and 7 bases from J, with 7 bases between. The CDR3 reads CASSLGLAEKLFF. The CDR3 DNA sequence: TGTGCCAGCAGCTTAGGTTTGGCTGAAAAACTGTTTTTT.

The rearrangement links TRBV12-3 or TRBV12-4 to TRBJ2-6, with a weak D call TRBD2 (7 bases). V shed 6 bases and J shed 0 bases, with 30 bases lying between them. CDR3 length: 22 amino acids. The CDR3 protein is CASSPELNEGGARISGANVLTF. Here the CDR3 DNA reads TGTGCCAGCAGCCCCGAACTTAACGAGGGGGGGGCGCGGATCTCTGGGGCCAACGTCCTGACTTTC.

This chain joins TRBV12-3 or TRBV12-4 and TRBJ2-4; 10 positions agree with TRBD1. The CDR3 covers 15 residues. With V trimmed by 8 bases and J by 3 bases, 7 bases remained unmatched. This CDR3 is CASSEDRGGKNIQYF. The CDR3, as DNA: TGTGCCAGCTCTGAGGACAGGGGGGGCAAAAACATTCAGTACTTC.

With regard to this clonotype: At one end the junction does not follow the germline gene, possibly because of a read error. The rearrangement joins TRBV20-1 to TRBJ2-7; weak D call: TRBD1 (5 bases). CDR1 and CDR2 from the germline V gene are DFQATT and SNEGSKA (reference sequence). CDR3 length: 15 residues. CDR3 in DNA: TGCAGTGCTAATCCCGACAGCTATCTTGGCTACGAGCAGCACTTC. It encodes CSANPDSYLGYEQHF.

This clonotype has a count of ten or more. The chain couples TRBV28 to TRBJ1-4, with D unresolved. The CDR3 contains 15 residues. Germline V gene data show CDR1 as MDHEN and CDR2 as SYDVKM. V shed 5 bases and J shed 0 bases, with 10 bases lying between them. The CDR3, as DNA: TGTGCCAGCAGTCCGGGCCTAGCAACTAATGAAAAACTGTTTTTT. Its translation: CASSPGLATNEKLFF. The full variable domain, completed using reference TRBV28 and TRBJ1-4, is DVKVTQSSRYLVKRTGEKVFLECVQDMDHENMFWYRQDPGLGLRLIYFSYDVKMKEKGDIPEGYSVSREKKERFSLILESASTNQTSMYLCASSPGLATNEKLFFGSGTQLSVL.

This clonotype was seen ten or more times. The J gene is TRBJ1-2, the V gene TRBV12-3 or TRBV12-4; 9 bases agree with TRBD1. This CDR3 contains 13 residues. J gave up 5 bases and V 4 bases, and 2 bases lay outside the gene matches. The CDR3: CASSSGQGYGYTF. As DNA, the CDR3 is TGTGCCAGCAGTTCCGGACAGGGGTATGGCTACACCTTC.

The chain has TRBV29-1 and TRBJ2-7; the D is unclear. Per the germline V gene, CDR1 is SQVTM and CDR2 is ANQGSEA. The length of the CDR3 is 11 residues. Trimming removed 4 bases at V and 6 bases at J, with 10 bases between. The CDR3 loop is CSVVLDAEQYF. CDR3 in DNA: TGCAGCGTTGTATTGGATGCCGAGCAGTACTTC.

The chain combines TRBV5-6 with TRBJ2-7; D not resolved. The germline CDR1 and CDR2 sequences are SGHDT and YYEEEE. The germline V and J ends were trimmed by 7 bases and 0 bases, with 11 bases remaining between them. The CDR3 has 13 amino acids. CDR3 protein: CASEETNSYEQYF. CDR3 DNA sequence: TGTGCCAGCGAAGAAACTAACTCCTACGAGCAGTACTTC.

This clonotype has a count of ten or more. This chain uses TRBV12-3 or TRBV12-4 with TRBJ2-7; no clear D gene. CDR3 length: 14 residues. V gave up 4 bases and J gave up 2 bases, with 12 bases separating them. The CDR3 DNA is TGTGCCAGCAGTTCCCCGAACAGCGCCTACGAGCAGTACTTC. Its translation is CASSSPNSAYEQYF.

At least ten counts were recorded for this clonotype. The rearrangement uses TRBV6-1 and TRBJ1-2; D unclear. CDR3 length: 13 amino acids. The germline CDR1 and CDR2 sequences are MNHNS and SASEGT. V was clipped by 11 bases and J by 4 bases, with 17 bases between them. CDR3 protein: CACTGNRGYGYTF. The CDR3 bases are TGTGCCTGCACGGGGAACAGAGGCTATGGCTACACCTTC.